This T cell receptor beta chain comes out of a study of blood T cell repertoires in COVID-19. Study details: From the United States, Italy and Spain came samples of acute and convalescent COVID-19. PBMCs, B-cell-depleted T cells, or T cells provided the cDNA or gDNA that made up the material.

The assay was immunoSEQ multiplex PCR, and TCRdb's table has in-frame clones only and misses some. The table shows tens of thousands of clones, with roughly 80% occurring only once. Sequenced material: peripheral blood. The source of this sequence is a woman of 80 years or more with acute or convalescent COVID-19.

The CDR3 is CASSLGQGAFGQPQHF. DNA of the CDR3: TGTGCCAGCAGCTTAGGGCAGGGGGCGTTCGGTCAGCCCCAGCATTTT. This chain uses TRBV11-2 with TRBJ1-5, with TRBD1 identical over 8 bases. Germline trimming cut 1 base from V and 6 bases from J; bases unmatched to any gene: 8. The CDR3 length is 16 residues. Germline CDR1 and CDR2: SGHAT and FQNNGV.